A single sample gave rise to the 27 T cell receptor beta chains below, sequenced in a study of blood T cell repertoires in COVID-19. Sequencing used immunoSEQ multiplex PCR; TCRdb keeps in-frame clones, though not all of them. The sample holds over 250,000 clones; around 85% are singletons and the top ten take approximately 11%. The specimen sequenced was peripheral blood. Every receptor here comes from a woman in her 70s with acute or convalescent COVID-19.

The chain combines TRBV2 with TRBJ2-5, with a weak D call TRBD2 (5 bases). The germline V and J ends were trimmed by 2 bases and 5 bases, with 18 bases remaining between them. Germline lookup yields CDR1 SNHLY and CDR2 FYNNEI. There are 16 residues in the CDR3. DNA of the CDR3: TGTGCCAGCAGTGAACCTCAGCTTGGACTCGTGGAGACCCAGTACTTC. Encoded protein: CASSEPQLGLVETQYF. Combining the CDR3 with reference TRBV2 and TRBJ2-5 gives the whole variable domain EPEVTQTPSHQVTQMGQEVILRCVPISNHLYFYWYRQILGQKVEFLVSFYNNEISEKSEIFDDQFSVERPDGSNFTLKIRSTKLEDSAMYFCASSEPQLGLVETQYFGPGTRLLVL.

The chain links TRBV19 to TRBJ1-5, with no clear D. The CDR3 runs 16 residues. From germline, CDR1 is LNHDA and CDR2 SQIVND (reference sequence). The germline V and J ends were trimmed by 7 bases and 2 bases, with 18 bases remaining between them. CDR3 residues: CASKRLADRRNQPQHF. The CDR3 DNA sequence: TGTGCCAGTAAGAGGTTAGCAGACCGACGCAATCAGCCCCAGCATTTT.

CDR3 coding DNA: TGTGCCAGCAGCTGGGACAGGGTTGAGGGGATCCCCTACGAGCAGTACTTC. Its translation: CASSWDRVEGIPYEQYF. This chain links TRBV11-2 with TRBJ2-7; TRBD1 matches 9 bases. The germline CDR1 and CDR2 sequences are SGHAT and FQNNGV. V lost 4 bases and J lost 2; bases outside the gene matches: 12. This CDR3 comprises 17 residues.

This clone has only one observation. The CDR3 region is CASSSGGAGNSPLHF. The CDR3, as DNA: TGCGCCAGCAGCTCCGGGGGGGCGGGCAATTCACCCCTCCACTTT. The rearrangement links TRBV5-1 to TRBJ1-6, with TRBD1 as a possible D gene (6 bases). Trimming removed 3 bases from V and 7 bases from J, with 14 bases in between. CDR3 length: 15 amino acids. Looked up from germline, CDR1 is SGHRS and CDR2 is YFSETQ.

This clone was seen once. The J gene is TRBJ1-1, the V gene TRBV18; D possibly corresponds to TRBD1 (5 bases). CDR3 length equals 14 residues. V lost 1 base and J lost 5, with 11 bases in between. The germline V gene has CDR1 KGHSH and CDR2 LQKENI. Here the CDR3 reads CASSPRQRETEAFF. In nucleotides, the CDR3 is TGTGCCAGCTCACCACGACAGCGGGAAACTGAAGCTTTCTTT.

The chain has TRBV7-2 and TRBJ1-5; the D gene is possibly TRBD1 (5 bases). CDR3 length: 15 residues. V was pared by 4 bases and J by 0 bases, with 10 bases between. Germline CDR1 and CDR2: SGHTA and FQGNSA. The DNA for the CDR3 is TGTGCCAGCAGCTCGGGGGACTATAGCAATCAGCCCCAGCATTTT. It specifies CASSSGDYSNQPQHF.

The rearrangement joins TRBV11-2 to TRBJ1-1; tentatively, D is TRBD1 (5 bases). The CDR3 runs to 12 residues. The V and J ends lost 5 bases and 11 bases respectively, with 15 bases between them. The V gene's germline CDR1 is SGHAT and CDR2 FQNNGV. The CDR3: CASSQDGGRAFF. CDR3 nucleotides: TGTGCCAGCAGCCAAGACGGGGGGAGGGCTTTCTTT. The full variable domain, rest sourced from reference TRBV11-2 and TRBJ1-1, is EAGVAQSPRYKIIEKRQSVAFWCNPISGHATLYWYQQILGQGPKLLIQFQNNGVVDDSQLPKDRFSAERLKGVDSTLKIQPAKLEDSAVYLCASSQDGGRAFFGQGTRLTVV.

The chain uses TRBV11-2 and TRBJ2-5; a weak D match, TRBD2 (7 bases). This CDR3 region has 16 residues. Germline assignment: CDR1 SGHAT and CDR2 FQNNGV. V was pared by 5 bases and J by 7 bases, with 23 bases between. In DNA form, the CDR3 reads TGTGCCAGCAGCCTTGTCGGCGGGGGCGGGGAAGGGACCCAGTACTTC. It translates to CASSLVGGGGEGTQYF.

The V call is TRBV19, the J call TRBJ2-2, with 8 bases fitting TRBD1. CDR3 length equals 14 residues. From germline, CDR1 is LNHDA and CDR2 SQIVND (reference sequence). Unmatched junction bases numbered 7, after V lost 9 bases and J lost 4 bases. Here the CDR3 reads CASRQGIGTGELFF. The CDR3 region has the DNA TGTGCCAGCAGACAGGGGATTGGCACCGGGGAGCTGTTTTTT.

This chain connects TRBV6-5 to TRBJ1-1; D is uncertain. The CDR3 has 14 amino acids. From germline, CDR1 is MNHEY and CDR2 SVGAGI. Trimming took 4 bases from V and 0 from J, leaving 9 bases between them. The CDR3 DNA follows: TGTGCCAGCAGTTTATTACACGTGAACACTGAAGCTTTCTTT. Encoded protein: CASSLLHVNTEAFF.

This rearrangement joins TRBV27 to TRBJ1-4; no reliable D call. Trimming removed 5 bases from V and 9 bases from J, with 19 bases in between. Germline CDR1 MNHEY, CDR2 SMNVEV (reference sequence). CDR3 length equals 15 residues. The CDR3 DNA is TGTGCCAGCAGTCCTCCCCGGGGATTGGGGAAAAAACTGTTTTTT. Protein product: CASSPPRGLGKKLFF.

This sequence joins TRBV3-1 (or the pseudogene TRBV3-2) and TRBJ2-7; TRBD2 matches 13 bases. From germline, CDR1 is LGHDT and CDR2 YNNKEL (reference sequence). The length of the CDR3 is 14 residues. V lost 5 bases to trimming and J lost 5 bases; unmatched junction nucleotides: 3. CDR3 amino acids: CASSETSGGNEQYF. The CDR3 DNA reads as TGTGCCAGCAGCGAGACTAGCGGGGGGAACGAGCAGTACTTC.

This chain joins TRBV10-3 and TRBJ2-7; TRBD2 aligns across 8 bases. The length of the CDR3 is 15 residues. Germline-derived CDR1 and CDR2 are ENHRY and SYGVKD. V dropped 0 bases and J dropped 4; count of bases not matched to a gene: 5. CDR3 sequence (DNA): TGTGCCATCAGTGAGTCGGGACTAGAAAGGTACGAGCAGTACTTC. Its protein is CAISESGLERYEQYF.

This sequence joins TRBV27 and TRBJ2-3, with D perhaps TRBD1 (5 bases). V dropped 2 bases and J dropped 10 bases, with 7 bases sitting between them. In germline, CDR1 is MNHEY, CDR2 SMNVEV (reference sequence). This CDR3 is built from 11 residues. The CDR3 DNA reads TGTGCCAGCAGTTTAGGACACGCGCAGTATTTT. This codes for CASSLGHAQYF.

The chain links TRBV18 to TRBJ1-4, with 7 bases identical to TRBD1. This CDR3 region has 16 residues. With 2 bases clipped from V and 6 bases from J, the junction kept 9 bases outside the gene matches. The V gene's germline CDR1 is KGHSH and CDR2 LQKENI. The CDR3, as DNA: TGTGCCAGCTCACCAATTTCCGAGGGGGCCCATGAAAAACTGTTTTTT. It encodes CASSPISEGAHEKLFF.

CDR3 loop: CASSVTTVNTEAFF. The CDR3 nucleotides read TGTGCCAGCAGCGTAACGACAGTGAACACTGAAGCTTTCTTT. The chain recombines TRBV9 with TRBJ1-1; D possibly corresponds to TRBD1 (5 bases). Trimming pared 1 base from V and 0 bases from J, leaving 7 bases between. This CDR3 region has 14 residues. The germline gives CDR1 SGDLS, CDR2 YYNGEE.

The genes are TRBV6-6 and TRBJ1-5; TRBD1 aligns across 10 bases. In germline, CDR1 is MNHNY, CDR2 SVGAGI (reference sequence). The CDR3 has 18 residues. V dropped 5 bases and J dropped 10; count of bases not matched to a gene: 20. As DNA, the CDR3 is TGTGCCAGCAGTCTACGGGCCCCGTCGACAGGGGGCGTTGAACCCCAGCATTTT. It translates to CASSLRAPSTGGVEPQHF.

This chain joins TRBV7-8 and TRBJ1-1, with D hard to call. Germline lookup yields CDR1 SGHVS and CDR2 FQNEAQ. The CDR3 is made up of 15 amino acids. V was shortened by 6 bases and J by 3 bases, with 17 bases between the two germline ends. The CDR3 sequence: CASSPRPLLYTEAFF. For the CDR3, the DNA is TGTGCCAGCAGTCCGAGGCCTCTTCTTTACACTGAAGCTTTCTTT.

The chain employs TRBV6-4 and TRBJ1-2; 8 bases align to TRBD1. The length of the CDR3 is 16 residues. V lost 3 bases, J lost 8 bases, and 14 bases stayed unmatched. Per germline, CDR1 MRHNA and CDR2 SNTAGT. CDR3 sequence: CASSEAGGLSSGGYTF. The CDR3 DNA reads as TGTGCCAGCAGTGAAGCAGGGGGCTTATCTTCGGGAGGCTACACCTTC.

In this sample, this clone turned up a few times. This chain joins TRBV5-1 and TRBJ1-1; D may be TRBD1 (6 bases). The CDR3 has 14 residues. V lost 4 bases and J 0 bases, leaving 10 bases between the germline ends. Germline-derived CDR1 and CDR2 are SGHRS and YFSETQ. This chain's CDR3 is CASSPGHLNTEAFF. The CDR3 DNA reads as TGCGCCAGCAGCCCGGGACATCTGAACACTGAAGCTTTCTTT.

The rearrangement links TRBV5-1 to TRBJ2-1; D is possibly TRBD2 (6 bases). V was clipped by 2 bases and J by 0 bases, with 6 bases between them. Germline loops: CDR1 SGHRS, CDR2 YFSETQ. The CDR3 runs to 14 residues. CDR3 nucleotide sequence: TGCGCCAGCAGCTTCGGGGGCTCCTACAATGAGCAGTTCTTC. Its translation is CASSFGGSYNEQFF.

The V and J genes are TRBV6-2 or TRBV6-3 and TRBJ2-2; TRBD2 matches at 8 bases. The CDR3 extends over 16 amino acids. CDR1 MNHEY and CDR2 SVGEGT come from the germline V gene. Trimming at V came to 7 bases and at J to 10 bases, leaving 17 bases not matched to a gene. The CDR3 DNA reads TGTGCCAGCACCCCCGTCCGGGGGGGCCAGCCGCTGGAGCTGTTTTTT. This codes for CASTPVRGGQPLELFF.

The V gene is TRBV5-1, the J gene TRBJ2-3; 7 bases map to TRBD1. The CDR3 spans 15 residues. V lost 2 bases to trimming and J lost 2 bases; unmatched junction nucleotides: 5. Germline CDR1 and CDR2: SGHRS and YFSETQ. CDR3 DNA: TGCGCCAGCAGCTTAGAGGGGGCGATCACAGATACGCAGTATTTT. As protein: CASSLEGAITDTQYF.

This chain joins TRBV10-1 and TRBJ1-2; a weak D match, TRBD1 (6 bases). Trimming took off 1 base at V and 6 bases at J, with 9 bases between the two ends. Germline V gene data show CDR1 as WNHNN and CDR2 as SYGVQD (reference sequence). This CDR3 has 13 amino acids. CDR3 sequence: CASSEYREHGYTF. In DNA form, the CDR3 reads TGCGCCAGCAGTGAGTACAGGGAACATGGCTACACCTTC.

This clone was counted a single time. The chain has TRBV10-1 and TRBJ2-2, with 7 bases that match TRBD1. The CDR3 totals 14 residues. Germline trimming cut 0 bases from V and 8 bases from J; bases unmatched to any gene: 3. Germline-derived CDR1 and CDR2 are WNHNN and SYGVQD (reference sequence). The CDR3, as DNA: TGCGCCAGCAGTGAGTCTAGGGGGCCTGGGGAGCTGTTTTTT. Its translation is CASSESRGPGELFF.

A single count supports this clone. The J gene is TRBJ2-7, the V gene TRBV2; 8 positions agree with TRBD2. With V trimmed by 7 bases and J by 8 bases, 7 bases remained unmatched. The germline V gene has CDR1 SNHLY and CDR2 FYNNEI. This CDR3 has 12 residues. CDR3: CASNRVSGKQYF. CDR3 nucleotide sequence: TGTGCCAGCAACCGCGTTAGCGGGAAGCAGTACTTC.

The rearrangement uses TRBV5-1 and TRBJ2-5, with 8 bases fitting TRBD1. The germline V gene encodes CDR1 SGHRS and CDR2 YFSETQ. The CDR3 consists of 16 residues. Trimming took 0 bases from V and 4 from J; bases not matched to a gene: 8. CDR3 in DNA: TGCGCCAGCAGCTTGGGTGCGACAGGGGCGAGAGAGACCCAGTACTTC. This gives the protein CASSLGATGARETQYF.